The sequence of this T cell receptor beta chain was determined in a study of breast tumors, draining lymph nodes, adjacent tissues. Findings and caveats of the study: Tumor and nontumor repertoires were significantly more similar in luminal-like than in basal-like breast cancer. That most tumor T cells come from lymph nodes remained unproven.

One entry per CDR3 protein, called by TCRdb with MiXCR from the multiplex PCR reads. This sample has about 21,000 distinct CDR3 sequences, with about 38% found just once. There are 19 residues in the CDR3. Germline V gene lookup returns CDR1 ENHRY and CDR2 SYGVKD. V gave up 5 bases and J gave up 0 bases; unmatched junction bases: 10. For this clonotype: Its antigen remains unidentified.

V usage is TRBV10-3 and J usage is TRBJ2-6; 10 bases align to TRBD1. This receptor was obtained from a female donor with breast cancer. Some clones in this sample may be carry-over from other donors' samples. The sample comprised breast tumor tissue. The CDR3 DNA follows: TGTGCCATCAGTCCCCGAAAGGGACAGGGGAGCTCTGGGGCCAACGTCCTGACTTTC. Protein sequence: CAISPRKGQGSSGANVLTF.